The entry below gives a single T cell receptor (beta chain) sequence along with its context. Produced via immunoSEQ multiplex PCR; TCRdb's table is partial and in-frame only. The sample holds about 73,000 clones; 65% to 85% are singletons and the top ten take around 4%. Germline V gene sequence: CDR1 MNHNY, CDR2 SVGAGI (reference sequence). This CDR3 is 15 amino acids long. The V end lost 2 bases, the J end lost 2 bases, and 13 bases lay between the germline ends. This entry is derived from a study of blood T cell repertoires in COVID-19. The chain is built from TRBV6-6 and TRBJ2-7; D may be TRBD1 (5 bases). The TCR sequence derives from a woman in her sixties with acute or convalescent COVID-19. Sequencing used peripheral blood. The CDR3 loop reads CASSYRGLPTYEQYF. The CDR3 nucleotides are TGTGCCAGCAGTTACAGGGGCTTGCCTACCTACGAGCAGTACTTC.